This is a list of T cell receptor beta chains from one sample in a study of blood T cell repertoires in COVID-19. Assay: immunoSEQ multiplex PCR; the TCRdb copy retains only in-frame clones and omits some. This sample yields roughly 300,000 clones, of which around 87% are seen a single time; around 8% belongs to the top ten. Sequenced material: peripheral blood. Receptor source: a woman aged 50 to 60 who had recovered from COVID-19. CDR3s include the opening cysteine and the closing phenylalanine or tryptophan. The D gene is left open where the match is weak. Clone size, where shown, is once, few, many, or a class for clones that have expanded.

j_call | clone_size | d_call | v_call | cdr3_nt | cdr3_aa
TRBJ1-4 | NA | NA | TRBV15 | TGTGCCACCAGCAGAGATTTAGCTAATGAAAAACTGTTTTTT | CATSRDLANEKLFF
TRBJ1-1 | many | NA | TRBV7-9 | TGTGCCAGCAGCTTAGAGGGGGGGCTGAACACTGAAGCTTTCTTT | CASSLEGGLNTEAFF
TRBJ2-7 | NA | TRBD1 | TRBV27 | TGTGCCAGCAGTACCCCGACAGGGGGAAACTTAGCCTACGAGCAGTACTTC | CASSTPTGGNLAYEQYF
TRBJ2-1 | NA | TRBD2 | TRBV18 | TGTGCCAGCTCACCCTTGCGGGAGAATCTGGGCAATGAGCAGTTCTTC | CASSPLRENLGNEQFF
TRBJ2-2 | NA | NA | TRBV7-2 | TGTGCCAGCAGCTTAAACAGCTACAACACCGGGGAGCTGTTTTTT | CASSLNSYNTGELFF
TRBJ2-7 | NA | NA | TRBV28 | TGTGCCAGCAGATCCAGGGGCCTCTCCTACGAGCAGTACTTC | CASRSRGLSYEQYF
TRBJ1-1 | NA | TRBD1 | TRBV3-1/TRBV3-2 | TGTGCCAGCAGCAATGCAGGGGGCGTCACTGAAGCTTTCTTT | CASSNAGGVTEAFF
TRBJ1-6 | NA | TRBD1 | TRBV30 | TGTGCCTGGAGTACCTCCACCGGGACAGGGTTAAGTTCGTGGGGTTCACCCCTCCACTTT | CAWSTSTGTGLSSWGSPLHF
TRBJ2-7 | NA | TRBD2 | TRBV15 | TGTGCCACCAGCAGAGCCGACCGGGACTATCACTACGAGCAGTACTTC | CATSRADRDYHYEQYF
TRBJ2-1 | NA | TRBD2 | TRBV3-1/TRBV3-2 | TGTGCCAGCAGCCCCGGACTAGCGGGAGTGAACGAGCAGTTCTTC | CASSPGLAGVNEQFF
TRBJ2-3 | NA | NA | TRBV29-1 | TGCAGCGGGAGGGTCACAGATACGCAGTATTTT | CSGRVTDTQYF
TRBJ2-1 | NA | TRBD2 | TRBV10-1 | TGCGCCATCACCTCACTAGCGGGAGGACTCGAGCAGTTCTTC | CAITSLAGGLEQFF
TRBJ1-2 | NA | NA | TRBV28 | TGTGCCAGCAGCCAACAGCAGTATGGCTACACCTTC | CASSQQQYGYTF
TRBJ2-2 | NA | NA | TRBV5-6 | TGTGCCAGCAGCTTGGGAAGAGCCGGGGAGCTGTTTTTT | CASSLGRAGELFF
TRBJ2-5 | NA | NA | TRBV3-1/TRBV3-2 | TGTGCCAGCAGCCAAGTCGCGGAGACCCAGTACTTC | CASSQVAETQYF
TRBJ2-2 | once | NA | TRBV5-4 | TGTGCCAGCAGCCCCAGGCAGGGCACGAACACCGGGGAGCTGTTTTTT | CASSPRQGTNTGELFF
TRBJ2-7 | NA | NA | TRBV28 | TGTGCCAGCAGTTTAGGGCAGTTCTACGAGCAGTACTTC | CASSLGQFYEQYF
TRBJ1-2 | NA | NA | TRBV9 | TGTGCCAGCAGCGTAGGGGGAGGAGACTATGGCTACACCTTC | CASSVGGGDYGYTF
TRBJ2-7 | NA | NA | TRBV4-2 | TGTGCCAGCAGCCCCCAGGGGAACGAGCAGTACTTC | CASSPQGNEQYF
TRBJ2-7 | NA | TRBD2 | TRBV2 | TGTGCCAGCAGTGGGGGACTAGCGGGAGGCTCCTACGAGCAGTACTTC | CASSGGLAGGSYEQYF
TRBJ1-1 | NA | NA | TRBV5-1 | TGCGCCAGCAGCTTGGGAGGAGGGACCACGGCCCCTGAAGCTTTCTTT | CASSLGGGTTAPEAFF
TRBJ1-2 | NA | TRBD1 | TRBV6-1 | TGTGCCAGCAGTGAAGAGGGGACAGGGTTTGGCTATGGCTACACCTTC | CASSEEGTGFGYGYTF
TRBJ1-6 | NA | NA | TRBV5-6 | TGTGCCAGCAGCTTGGTCCGGGATGGAAATTCACCCCTCCACTTT | CASSLVRDGNSPLHF
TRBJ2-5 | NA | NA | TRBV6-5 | TGTGCCAGCAGTTACTCGATTGGGAGCGAAGAGACCCAGTACTTC | CASSYSIGSEETQYF
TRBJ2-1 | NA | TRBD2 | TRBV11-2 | TGTGCCAGCAGCTTAGATAGGGCGGGAGTGTCCAATGAGCAGTTCTTC | CASSLDRAGVSNEQFF
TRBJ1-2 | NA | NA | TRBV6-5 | TGTGCCAGCAGTTACTTGTCGGGCGGAGGCGGCTACACCTTC | CASSYLSGGGGYTF
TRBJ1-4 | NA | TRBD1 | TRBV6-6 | TGTGCCAGCCGCCGGGACAGTCTGTTTTTT | CASRRDSLFF
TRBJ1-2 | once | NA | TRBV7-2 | TGTGCCAGCAGCCCAGGAGTTGTCGGCAGGGGTACTTATGGCTACACCTTC | CASSPGVVGRGTYGYTF
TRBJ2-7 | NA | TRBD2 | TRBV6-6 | TGTGCCAGCAGCCAAGGACTAGCCTACGAGCAGTACTTC | CASSQGLAYEQYF
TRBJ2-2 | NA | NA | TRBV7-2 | TGTGCCAGCAGCTTACAATCGGGGGTGGGCACCGGGGAGCTGTTTTTT | CASSLQSGVGTGELFF
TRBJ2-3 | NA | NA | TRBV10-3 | TGTGCCATCACTACTGCCGGGGGTAGCACAGATACGCAGTATTTT | CAITTAGGSTDTQYF
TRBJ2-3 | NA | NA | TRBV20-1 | TGCAGTGCTAGTAGTATTGGCGGGGGCCCAGATACGCAGTATTTT | CSASSIGGGPDTQYF
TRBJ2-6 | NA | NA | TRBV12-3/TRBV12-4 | TGTGCCAGCAGTTTCTTTGGGGCCAACGTCCTGACTTTC | CASSFFGANVLTF
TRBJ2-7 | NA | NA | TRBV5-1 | TGCGCCAGCAGTATTGATGGGAGTACCGAGCAGTACTTC | CASSIDGSTEQYF
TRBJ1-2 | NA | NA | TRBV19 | TGTGCCAGCGCCCGGGGGGGCAGCTATGGCTACACCTTC | CASARGGSYGYTF
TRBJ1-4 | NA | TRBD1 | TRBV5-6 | TGTGCCAGCAGCTTGCAGGGGGCGCAGGGGAGCGTTTTTAATGAAAAACTGTTTTTT | CASSLQGAQGSVFNEKLFF
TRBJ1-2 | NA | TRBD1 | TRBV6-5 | TGTGCCACCCGTAGAGGACAGGGGGCTGGCTACACCTTC | CATRRGQGAGYTF
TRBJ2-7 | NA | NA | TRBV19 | TGTGCCAGTAGTATACCCCGTGCCAGGGGGGCCAACGAGCAGTACTTC | CASSIPRARGANEQYF
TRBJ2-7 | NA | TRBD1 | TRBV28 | TGTGCCAGCATCGCGCCGGGACAGGGGTACGAGCAGTACTTC | CASIAPGQGYEQYF
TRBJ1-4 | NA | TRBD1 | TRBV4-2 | TGTGCCAGCAGTCAGGGGGCTAATGAAAAACTGTTTTTT | CASSQGANEKLFF
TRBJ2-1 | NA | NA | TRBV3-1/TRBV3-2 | TGTGCCAGCAGCCAGCCCAGCGGACGCTACAATGAGCAGTTCTTC | CASSQPSGRYNEQFF
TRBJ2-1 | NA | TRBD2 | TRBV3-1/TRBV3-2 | TGTGCCAGCAGCCAAGAAGGAGAGGATAGCGGGAGACACAATGAGCAGTTCTTC | CASSQEGEDSGRHNEQFF
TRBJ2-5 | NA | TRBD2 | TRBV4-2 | TGTGCCAGCAGCCGGGGGACTAGCGGGAGGGTGGGCCAAGAGACCCAGTACTTC | CASSRGTSGRVGQETQYF
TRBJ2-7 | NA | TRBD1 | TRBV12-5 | TGTGCTAGTGGTTCCCAGGACGGACAGGGAAGTGCCTACGAGCAGTACTTC | CASGSQDGQGSAYEQYF
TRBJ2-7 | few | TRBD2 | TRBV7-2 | TGTGCCAGCAGCTTAGTAGGGACTAGCGGTTCCTACGAGCAGTACTTC | CASSLVGTSGSYEQYF
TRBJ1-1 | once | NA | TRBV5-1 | TGCGCCAGCAGCCCGGACAGAACGACTGAAGCTTTCTTT | CASSPDRTTEAFF
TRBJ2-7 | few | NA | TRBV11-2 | TGTGCCAGCAGCTTGATCAGGGAAGAGCAGTACTTC | CASSLIREEQYF
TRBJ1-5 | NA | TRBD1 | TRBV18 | TGTGCCAGCTCACCGGACAGGGCGGGAAGCAATCAGCCCCAGCATTTT | CASSPDRAGSNQPQHF
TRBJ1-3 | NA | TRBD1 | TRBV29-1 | TGCAGCGTTGTTGGGACAGACTCTGGAAACACCATATATTTT | CSVVGTDSGNTIYF
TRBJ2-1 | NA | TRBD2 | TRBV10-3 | TGTGCCATCAGTGAAGATCTAGCGGGAGTCTACAATGAGCAGTTCTTC | CAISEDLAGVYNEQFF